These 27 T cell receptor beta chains share one sample of origin, sequenced in a study of T cell responses to AZD1222 COVID-19 vaccine (dated by TCRdb to about 2021). The time point label of this sample denotes: baseline before first vaccination. The library was built by means of the immunoSEQ multiplex PCR assay. TCRdb took over this immuneACCESS table, retaining in-frame rearrangements with V and J assigned. Such tables are incomplete; in checked studies, under half of the missing clones stem from an unresolved V gene, and the remainder is unexplained. For this sample the table gives around 140,000 clones, of which about 93% were detected only once. The top ten hold 5% to 6.5% of the sample. Sequenced material: peripheral blood, taken on day 0 of AZD1222 vaccination. All receptors come from an adult in good health.

The genes are TRBV4-1 and TRBJ1-3; 8 bases map to TRBD1. CDR1 and CDR2 from the germline V gene are MGHRA and YSYEKL. V shed 4 bases and J 0 bases; nucleotides not matched to a gene: 5. The CDR3 is made up of 16 amino acids. As DNA, the CDR3 is TGCGCCAGCAGCCGCGGACAGGGCCCCTCTGGAAACACCATATATTTT. This codes for CASSRGQGPSGNTIYF.

This chain joins TRBV3-1 (or the pseudogene TRBV3-2) and TRBJ1-2; D may be TRBD1 (5 bases). Deletions cut 4 bases from V and 5 bases from J, with 11 bases between. This CDR3 spans 13 amino acids. Germline CDR1 is LGHDT and CDR2 is YNNKEL (reference sequence). CDR3 loop: CASSPEGMYGYTF. CDR3 bases: TGTGCCAGCAGCCCTGAGGGGATGTATGGCTACACCTTC.

The chain links TRBV29-1 to TRBJ2-3, with 13 positions matching TRBD2. V lost 2 bases and J lost 4; bases outside the gene matches: 3. Germline V lookup: CDR1 SQVTM, CDR2 ANQGSEA. The CDR3 spans 15 residues. CDR3 sequence: CSVETSGGAPDTQYF. The CDR3 coding sequence is TGCAGCGTTGAAACTAGCGGGGGGGCCCCAGATACGCAGTATTTT.

The J gene is TRBJ2-1, the V gene TRBV11-1; D is ambiguous. V lost 6 bases and J lost 8, with 14 bases in between. Germline assignment: CDR1 SGHAT and CDR2 FQDESV (reference sequence). This CDR3 region has 13 residues. CDR3 bases: TGTGCCAGCAGTCTCGGACGGCGGTATGAGCAGTTCTTC. Protein product: CASSLGRRYEQFF.

With regard to this clone: One junction end disagrees with the germline gene, perhaps due to a read error. The V call is TRBV5-4, the J call TRBJ2-1, with no clear D. This CDR3 region has 11 residues. The V gene's germline CDR1 is SGHNT and CDR2 YYREEE (reference sequence). CDR3 in amino acids: CANSLGDEQFF. CDR3 in DNA: TGTGCCAACAGCTTGGGTGATGAGCAGTTCTTC.

The chain couples TRBV28 to TRBJ2-3; 9 nucleotides line up with TRBD1. CDR1 and CDR2 (germline): MDHEN, SYDVKM. J gave up 6 bases and V 3 bases, and 10 bases lay outside the gene matches. The length of the CDR3 is 16 residues. CDR3 in amino acids: CASSFPRDRVRDTQYF. The CDR3, as DNA: TGTGCCAGCAGTTTTCCCCGGGACAGGGTGAGGGATACGCAGTATTTT.

The J gene is TRBJ2-2, the V gene TRBV15; D is unresolved. The CDR3 loop spans 12 amino acids. The germline V gene encodes CDR1 LNHNV and CDR2 YYDKDF (reference sequence). Trimming removed 3 bases at V and 6 bases at J, with 5 bases between. The CDR3 region is CATSSEAGELFF. CDR3 coding DNA: TGTGCCACCAGCAGTGAAGCCGGGGAGCTGTTTTTT.

The genes are TRBV5-1 and TRBJ1-2, with D perhaps matching TRBD1 (5 bases). The ends were cut back, 6 bases at V and 2 bases at J, with 11 bases in the middle. The length of the CDR3 is 13 residues. The germline V gene encodes CDR1 SGHRS and CDR2 YFSETQ. The CDR3 DNA reads as TGCGCCAGCACTAGCGAGGGGAACTATGGCTACACCTTC. Amino acid sequence: CASTSEGNYGYTF.

This chain links TRBV11-2 with TRBJ1-1; D is ambiguous. CDR1 and CDR2 (germline): SGHAT, FQNNGV. The CDR3 is made up of 14 amino acids. V dropped 6 bases and J dropped 0 bases, with 11 bases sitting between them. The CDR3 DNA sequence: TGTGCCAGCAGACCAAACTTCATGAACACTGAAGCTTTCTTT. Encoded protein: CASRPNFMNTEAFF. Together with reference TRBV11-2 and TRBJ1-1, the CDR3 gives the full variable domain: EAGVAQSPRYKIIEKRQSVAFWCNPISGHATLYWYQQILGQGPKLLIQFQNNGVVDDSQLPKDRFSAERLKGVDSTLKIQPAKLEDSAVYLCASRPNFMNTEAFFGQGTRLTVV.

CDR3 in DNA: TGTGCCAGCAGTGCCGAGAGAAGTAGATCAGATACGCAGTATTTT. This gives the protein CASSAERSRSDTQYF. This chain uses TRBV25-1 with TRBJ2-3; D remains unclear. The germline gives CDR1 MGHDK, CDR2 SYGVNS. The CDR3 is 15 amino acids. The V and J ends lost 4 bases and 4 bases respectively, with 15 bases between them. Based on the CDR3 plus reference TRBV25-1 and TRBJ2-3, the full variable domain is EADIYQTPRYLVIGTGKKITLECSQTMGHDKMYWYQQDPGMELHLIHYSYGVNSTEKGDLSSESTVSRIRTEHFPLTLESARPSHTSQYLCASSAERSRSDTQYFGPGTRLTVL.

CDR3 in amino acids: CASSFLGGSSTDTQYF. CDR3 coding DNA: TGTGCCAGCAGCTTTTTGGGGGGATCTAGCACAGATACGCAGTATTTT. The V and J genes are TRBV11-2 and TRBJ2-3; the D gene is possibly TRBD2 (6 bases). The germline CDR1 and CDR2 sequences are SGHAT and FQNNGV. V was trimmed by 3 bases and J by 0 bases, leaving 13 bases between them. The CDR3 loop spans 16 amino acids.

The V call is TRBV2, the J call TRBJ1-1; D uncertain. CDR3 length: 14 residues. Germline V gene lookup returns CDR1 SNHLY and CDR2 FYNNEI. The V end was cut by 1 base, the J end by 5 bases, with 11 bases between. The CDR3 is CASSEVGVSTEAFF. The CDR3, as DNA: TGTGCCAGCAGTGAAGTCGGGGTTTCAACTGAAGCTTTCTTT.

The chain recombines TRBV5-5 with TRBJ1-2; D perhaps matches TRBD1 (5 bases). In germline, CDR1 is SGHKS, CDR2 YYEKEE (reference sequence). CDR3 length: 14 amino acids. V was shortened by 0 bases and J by 5 bases, with 11 bases between the two germline ends. As DNA, the CDR3 is TGTGCCAGCAGCTTGGAGCCGGGGCAGTATGGCTACACCTTC. Protein: CASSLEPGQYGYTF.

The V gene is TRBV18, the J gene TRBJ2-1, with 7 bases fitting TRBD1. The CDR3 has 18 amino acids. The J segment lost 4 bases and the V segment lost 1 base, leaving 13 bases of the junction unmatched. Looked up from germline, CDR1 is KGHSH and CDR2 is LQKENI. The CDR3 DNA is TGTGCCAGCTCACCACAGGCGACAGGGAATGGGGCATACAATGAGCAGTTCTTC. It translates to CASSPQATGNGAYNEQFF. The full variable domain, with the rest looked up from reference TRBV18 and TRBJ2-1, is NAGVMQNPRHLVRRRGQEARLRCSPMKGHSHVYWYRQLPEEGLKFMVYLQKENIIDESGMPKERFSAEFPKEGPSILRIQQVVRGDSAAYFCASSPQATGNGAYNEQFFGPGTRLTVL.

The chain couples TRBV7-2 to TRBJ1-5; D gene ambiguous. CDR1 is SGHTA, CDR2 FQGNSA, per germline. V lost 2 bases and J 3 bases, leaving 8 bases between the germline ends. This CDR3 is 14 amino acids long. Here the CDR3 DNA reads TGTGCCAGCAGCTTAATGGCCATCAATCAGCCCCAGCATTTT. Its protein product is CASSLMAINQPQHF.

The chain has TRBV12-3 or TRBV12-4 and TRBJ2-5; no clear D gene. CDR3 length equals 13 residues. V dropped 1 base and J dropped 5 bases, with 8 bases sitting between them. In nucleotides, the CDR3 is TGTGCCAGCAGTTTAGAAGCTTGGGAGACCCAGTACTTC. Translation gives CASSLEAWETQYF.

CDR3 region: CASKEGLVGEQYF. DNA for the CDR3: TGCGCCAGCAAAGAGGGGTTGGTGGGAGAGCAGTACTTC. V usage is TRBV5-1 and J usage is TRBJ2-7; tentatively, D is TRBD1 or TRBD2 (5 bases each). This CDR3 region has 13 residues. Trimming shortened V by 6 bases and J by 7 bases, and 17 bases separated the two germline ends. Per germline, CDR1 SGHRS and CDR2 YFSETQ.

This clone came up once. This rearrangement joins TRBV28 to TRBJ2-3; D is ambiguous. Germline V CDR1 and CDR2: MDHEN, SYDVKM. Between the trimmed V and J ends, which lost 4 bases and 2 bases, there was a span of 1 base. CDR3 size: 11 residues. CDR3 in DNA: TGTGCCAGCAGTTCCACAGATACGCAGTATTTT. This sequence encodes CASSSTDTQYF.

CDR3 sequence: CAPPQTKVIYGYTF. DNA for the CDR3: TGTGCGCCCCCGCAGACGAAAGTGATCTATGGCTACACCTTC. This chain links TRBV30 with TRBJ1-2; D gene unclear. The CDR3 covers 14 residues. Germline lookup yields CDR1 GTSNPN and CDR2 SVGIG (reference sequence).

The rearrangement links TRBV6-2 or TRBV6-3 to TRBJ2-7, with TRBD2 as a possible D gene (6 bases). This CDR3 is built from 15 residues. CDR1 is MNHEY and CDR2 is SVGEGT in the germline V gene. V lost 4 bases to trimming and J lost 0 bases, with 13 bases between them. The CDR3 bases are TGTGCCAGCAGTTTAAAGCGGGCGAGCTCCTACGAGCAGTACTTC. This translates into CASSLKRASSYEQYF.

The chain employs TRBV19 and TRBJ2-5; no definite D call. The CDR3 extends over 14 amino acids. Trimming pared 3 bases from V and 4 bases from J, leaving 12 bases between. In germline, CDR1 is LNHDA, CDR2 SQIVND (reference sequence). The CDR3 DNA is TGTGCCAGTAGTATCGTGGAGCTCCCAGAGACCCAGTACTTC. The encoded protein is CASSIVELPETQYF.

The chain employs TRBV5-1 and TRBJ1-1; D not resolved. Germline CDR1 reads SGHRS; CDR2 reads YFSETQ. The germline V and J ends were trimmed by 1 base and 3 bases, with 4 bases remaining between them. The CDR3 spans 12 residues. The CDR3, as DNA: TGCGCCAGCAGCTTGCGCGACACTGAAGCTTTCTTT. Its protein is CASSLRDTEAFF.

This chain links TRBV12-3 or TRBV12-4 with TRBJ1-1, with no clear D. V was trimmed by 8 bases and J by 7 bases, leaving 8 bases between them. CDR3 size: 10 residues. The DNA of the CDR3 is TGTGCCAGCGGTGCCAGTGAAGCTTTCTTT. Its protein is CASGASEAFF.

The chain joins TRBV18 to TRBJ1-1; D gene ambiguous. With 1 base removed from V and 8 bases from J, the gap between germline ends came to 5 bases. CDR3 size: 11 residues. Germline-derived CDR1 and CDR2 are KGHSH and LQKENI. The CDR3 sequence is CASSPQVEAFF. CDR3 nucleotides: TGTGCCAGCTCACCACAGGTCGAAGCTTTCTTT. The full variable domain, completed using reference TRBV18 and TRBJ1-1, is NAGVMQNPRHLVRRRGQEARLRCSPMKGHSHVYWYRQLPEEGLKFMVYLQKENIIDESGMPKERFSAEFPKEGPSILRIQQVVRGDSAAYFCASSPQVEAFFGQGTRLTVV.

The V gene is TRBV7-9, the J gene TRBJ1-1; maybe TRBD1 (5 bases). The ends were cut back, 3 bases at V and 2 bases at J, with 10 bases in the middle. The CDR3 sequence is 14 residues long. Germline V lookup: CDR1 SEHNR, CDR2 FQNEAQ (reference sequence). For the CDR3, the DNA is TGTGCCAGCAGCTTCAGTCAGGGAAACACTGAAGCTTTCTTT. Amino acids: CASSFSQGNTEAFF.

This clone came up once. The chain is built from TRBV7-2 and TRBJ2-3; the match to TRBD2 covers 8 bases. Per germline, CDR1 SGHTA and CDR2 FQGNSA. V was pared by 3 bases and J by 4 bases, with 6 bases of the junction left unmatched. There are 15 residues in the CDR3. The CDR3 here is CASSLGLGSADTQYF. The CDR3 DNA follows: TGTGCCAGCAGCTTGGGACTAGGGAGCGCAGATACGCAGTATTTT.

This chain's CDR3 is CASSLLGVTGGRGEQYF. CDR3 in DNA: TGCGCCAGCAGCTTGTTAGGTGTCACGGGAGGCCGGGGCGAGCAGTACTTC. This chain joins TRBV5-1 and TRBJ2-7, with 7 bases fitting TRBD2. The V and J ends lost 1 base and 6 bases, in that order; junction bases with no gene match: 16. Germline V gene lookup returns CDR1 SGHRS and CDR2 YFSETQ. The CDR3 is made up of 17 amino acids. Supplemented by reference TRBV5-1 and TRBJ2-7, the full variable domain reads KAGVTQTPRYLIKTRGQQVTLSCSPISGHRSVSWYQQTPGQGLQFLFEYFSETQRNKGNFPGRFSGRQFSNSRSEMNVSTLELGDSALYLCASSLLGVTGGRGEQYFGPGTRLTVT.